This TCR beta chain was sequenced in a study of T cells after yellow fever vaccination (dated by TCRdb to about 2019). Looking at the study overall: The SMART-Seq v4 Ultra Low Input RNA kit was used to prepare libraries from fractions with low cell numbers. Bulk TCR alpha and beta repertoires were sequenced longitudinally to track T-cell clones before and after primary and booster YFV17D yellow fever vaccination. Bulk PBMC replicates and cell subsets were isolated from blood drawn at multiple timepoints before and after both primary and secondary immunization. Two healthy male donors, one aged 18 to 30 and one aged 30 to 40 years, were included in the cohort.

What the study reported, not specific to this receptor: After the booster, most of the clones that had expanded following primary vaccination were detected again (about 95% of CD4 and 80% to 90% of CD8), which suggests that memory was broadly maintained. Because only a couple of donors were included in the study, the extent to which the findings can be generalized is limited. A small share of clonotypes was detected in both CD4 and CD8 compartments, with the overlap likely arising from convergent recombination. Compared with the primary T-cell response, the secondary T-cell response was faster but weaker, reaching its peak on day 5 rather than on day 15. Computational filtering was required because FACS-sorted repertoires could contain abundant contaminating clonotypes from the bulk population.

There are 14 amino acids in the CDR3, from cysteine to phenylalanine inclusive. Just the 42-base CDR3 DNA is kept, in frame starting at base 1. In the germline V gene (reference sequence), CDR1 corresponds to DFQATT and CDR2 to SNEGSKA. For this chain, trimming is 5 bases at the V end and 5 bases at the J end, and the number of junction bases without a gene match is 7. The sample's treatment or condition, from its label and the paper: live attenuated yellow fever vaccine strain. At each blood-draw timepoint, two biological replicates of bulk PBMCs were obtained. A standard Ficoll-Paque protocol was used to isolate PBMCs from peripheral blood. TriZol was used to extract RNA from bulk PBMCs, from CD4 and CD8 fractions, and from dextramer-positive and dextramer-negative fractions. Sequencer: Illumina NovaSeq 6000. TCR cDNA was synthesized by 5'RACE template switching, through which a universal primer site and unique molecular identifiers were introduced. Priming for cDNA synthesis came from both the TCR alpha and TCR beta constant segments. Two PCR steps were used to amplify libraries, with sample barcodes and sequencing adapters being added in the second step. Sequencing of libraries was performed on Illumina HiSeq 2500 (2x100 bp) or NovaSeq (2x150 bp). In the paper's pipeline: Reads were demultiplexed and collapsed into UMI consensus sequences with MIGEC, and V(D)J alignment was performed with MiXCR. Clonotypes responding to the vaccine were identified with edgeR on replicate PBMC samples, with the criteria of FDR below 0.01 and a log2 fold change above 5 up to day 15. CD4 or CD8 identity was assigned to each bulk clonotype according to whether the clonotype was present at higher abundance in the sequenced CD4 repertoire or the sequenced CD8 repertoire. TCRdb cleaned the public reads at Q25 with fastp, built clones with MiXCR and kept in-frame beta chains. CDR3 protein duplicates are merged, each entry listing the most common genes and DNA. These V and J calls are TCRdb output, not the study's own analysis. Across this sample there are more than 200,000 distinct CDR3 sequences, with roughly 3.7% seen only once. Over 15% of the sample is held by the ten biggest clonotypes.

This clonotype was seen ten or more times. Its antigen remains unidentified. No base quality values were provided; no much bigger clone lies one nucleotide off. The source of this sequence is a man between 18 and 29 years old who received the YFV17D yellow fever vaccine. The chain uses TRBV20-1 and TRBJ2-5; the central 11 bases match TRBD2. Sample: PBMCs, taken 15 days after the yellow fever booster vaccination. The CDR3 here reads CSAPLAGGFETQYF. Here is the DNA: TGCAGTGCTCCTCTAGCGGGGGGATTCGAGACCCAGTACTTC.